This TCR beta chain was retrieved from a study of T cell repertoires in ileal Crohn's disease. Turning to the study itself: Patients had a median 7.9-year disease duration, and roughly 32% were active smokers. Operated complications were stricturing disease (roughly 60%) and penetrating disease (about 39%).

The CDR3 length is 16 residues. The V gene's germline CDR1 is SNHLY and CDR2 FYNNEI. With 6 bases clipped from V and 0 bases from J, the junction kept 5 bases outside the gene matches. To note about this clone: Its antigen remains unknown.

Measured with immunoSEQ multiplex PCR; TCRdb has only the in-frame clones, and not every one. The table records over 5,500 clones, 75% to 85% of them present only once. Study results and caveats: Mucosal expansions were suggested to be mainly CD8 T cells. All patients with clonality above 26.8% had endoscopic recurrence.

The genes are TRBV2 and TRBJ2-3; 11 bases match TRBD2. The source of this sequence is an adult with Crohn's disease. Sample: ileal tissue. The CDR3 here is CASRMTSGASTDTQYF. In DNA, the CDR3 is TGTGCCAGCAGGATGACTAGCGGGGCAAGCACAGATACGCAGTATTTT.